This T cell receptor beta chain was sequenced for a study of radiotherapy plus CTLA-4 blockade in lung cancer. Whole-study context: Patients showed objective responses in under 20% of cases and disease control in around 30%.

Only in-frame clones appear in the TCRdb table, and some are missing; sequencing was by immunoSEQ multiplex PCR. The sample includes 55,000 to 75,000 clones, approximately 79% of them seen just once. Regarding this clone: Its antigen remains unknown.

J lost 0 bases, V lost 3 bases, and 9 bases had no gene match. This CDR3 is built from 18 residues. Germline V CDR1 and CDR2: LGHNA, YNFKEQ. Overall study findings and caveats: Among blood TCR repertoires after radiotherapy plus ipilimumab, tumor-derived clones expanded.

This specimen was peripheral blood, taken from a patient treated with radiotherapy plus ipilimumab. This rearrangement joins TRBV4-2 to TRBJ2-3; 10 nucleotides align to TRBD2. The clonotype comes from a human donor with non-small cell lung cancer whose response to radiotherapy plus ipilimumab could not be evaluated. Some clones in this sample may be carry-over from other donors' samples. The CDR3 nucleotides are TGTGCCAGCAGCCAGGCGGCTAGCGGGGGTCTCAGCACAGATACGCAGTATTTT. Its translation: CASSQAASGGLSTDTQYF.